These 11 T cell receptor beta chains originate from one sample sequenced in a study of T cells in Graves' hyperthyroidism and ophthalmopathy. The CDR3 regions of TCR beta were amplified from RNA transcripts. HTBI primers were used for first-round RT-PCR of the TCR CDR3. TCRdb re-analysed the multiplex PCR reads in MiXCR, keeping a single row per CDR3 protein. The sample records a few hundred thousand distinct CDR3 sequences, approximately 15% being singletons. The sample taken for sequencing was blood. The receptors were sampled from a woman between 35 and 50 years old with Graves' hyperthyroidism.

This chain joins TRBV9 and TRBJ2-7; D unresolved. The germline gives CDR1 SGDLS, CDR2 YYNGEE. The CDR3 is made up of 14 amino acids. V was cut by 0 bases and J by 2 bases, with 9 bases left in between. CDR3 sequence: CASSVGPGAYEQYF. The CDR3 DNA sequence: TGTGCCAGCAGCGTAGGTCCTGGAGCCTACGAGCAGTACTTC.

This clonotype was seen many times. The chain links TRBV13 to TRBJ2-1; 8 positions agree with TRBD2. V gave up 6 bases and J gave up 1 base; unmatched junction bases: 5. The CDR3 covers 15 residues. Per the germline V gene, CDR1 is PRHDT and CDR2 is FYEKMQ (reference sequence). The CDR3 reads CASSQSGGSYNEQFF. The CDR3 DNA reads TGTGCCAGCAGTCAGAGCGGGGGATCCTACAATGAGCAGTTCTTC.

This clonotype came up many times. The chain has TRBV4-1 and TRBJ2-3; 9 nucleotides align to TRBD2. The CDR3 is made up of 16 amino acids. J was trimmed by 0 bases and V by 4 bases; bases with no gene match: 5. Per the germline V gene, CDR1 is MGHRA and CDR2 is YSYEKL. CDR3 nucleotides: TGCGCCAGCAGCCCTCTAGCGGGACCTAGCACAGATACGCAGTATTTT. This translates into CASSPLAGPSTDTQYF.

Points on this clonotype: This may be a read error, as it is one base from a much larger clone. The chain is built from TRBV9 and TRBJ2-5; D possibly uses TRBD1 or TRBD2 (5 bases each). Trimming pared 0 bases from V and 3 bases from J, leaving 15 bases between. Germline V gene data show CDR1 as SGDLS and CDR2 as YYNGEE. This CDR3 is built from 16 residues. CDR3 loop: CASSVGRDPRKETQYF. In nucleotides, the CDR3 is TGTGCCAGCAGCGTAGGTAGGGACCCAAGGAAAGAGACCCAGTACTTC.

This clonotype was counted ten times or more. The chain is built from TRBV6-1 and TRBJ2-7, with D perhaps matching TRBD1 or TRBD2 (6 bases each). The CDR3 sequence is 19 residues long. The V gene lost 5 bases and the J gene lost 9 bases, with 35 bases spanning the gap. The germline CDR1 and CDR2 sequences are MNHNS and SASEGT. Here the CDR3 reads CASSRPSGGGQSLYGGQYF. The CDR3 DNA reads as TGTGCCAGCAGTCGCCCCTCCGGGGGAGGACAGTCCTTATACGGAGGGCAGTACTTC.

A few counts support this clonotype. The genes are TRBV14 and TRBJ2-1, with D perhaps matching TRBD1 (6 bases). Germline lookup yields CDR1 SGHDN and CDR2 FVKESK. The length of the CDR3 is 15 residues. V lost 6 bases and J 0 bases, leaving 12 bases between the germline ends. The CDR3 spells CASRHRASSYNEQFF. The CDR3 DNA sequence: TGTGCCAGCAGGCACAGGGCAAGCTCCTACAATGAGCAGTTCTTC.

The chain links TRBV6-1 to TRBJ2-1, with 9 bases matching TRBD1. This CDR3 contains 16 residues. The ends lost 3 bases at V and 7 bases at J; junction bases unmatched: 10. The germline CDR1 and CDR2 sequences are MNHNS and SASEGT. The CDR3 here is CASSDPGQGLGNEQFF. DNA of the CDR3: TGTGCCAGCAGTGACCCGGGACAGGGACTGGGGAATGAGCAGTTCTTC.

V gene TRBV28 combines with J gene TRBJ2-4; possible D gene TRBD1, 6 bases. Germline CDR1 is MDHEN and CDR2 is SYDVKM. The CDR3 covers 14 residues. V gave up 5 bases and J gave up 7 bases, with 15 bases separating them. The CDR3 sequence is CASSRDNTMNIQYF. CDR3 sequence (DNA): TGTGCCAGCAGTCGGGACAATACAATGAACATTCAGTACTTC.

This clonotype was counted at least ten times. The chain combines TRBV28 with TRBJ2-7; no firm D call. Germline values: CDR1 MDHEN, CDR2 SYDVKM. V lost 2 bases and J lost 4, with 9 bases in between. This CDR3 has 13 residues. CDR3 loop: CASSLTTSYEQYF. CDR3 DNA sequence: TGTGCCAGCAGTTTAACGACATCTTACGAGCAGTACTTC.

This clonotype was seen a few times. The chain is built from TRBV5-6 and TRBJ2-7; 7 positions match TRBD1. The V gene's germline CDR1 is SGHDT and CDR2 YYEEEE. This CDR3 has 13 residues. With V trimmed by 9 bases and J by 1 base, 7 bases remained unmatched. Here the CDR3 DNA reads TGTGCCACCTCCCGCAGGGGGTCCTACGAGCAGTACTTC. It specifies CATSRRGSYEQYF. The full variable domain, its missing parts supplied by reference TRBV5-6 and TRBJ2-7, is DAGVTQSPTHLIKTRGQQVTLRCSPKSGHDTVSWYQQALGQGPQFIFQYYEEEERQRGNFPDRFSGHQFPNYSSELNVNALLLGDSALYLCATSRRGSYEQYFGPGTRLTVT.

The gene calls are TRBV6-2 or TRBV6-3 and TRBJ2-3; 9 bases agree with TRBD2. The CDR3 is made up of 16 amino acids. CDR1 is MNHEY, CDR2 SVGEGT, per germline. The trim removed 0 bases at V and 4 bases at J, leaving 5 bases unmatched. The CDR3 DNA sequence: TGTGCCAGCAGTTACTCTAGCGGGAGTAGACCAGATACGCAGTATTTT. Translated, it gives CASSYSSGSRPDTQYF.